The present TCR beta chain was sequenced within a study of blood T cell repertoires in COVID-19. Study-wide context: Collection of acute and convalescent COVID-19 samples took place in the United States, Italy and Spain. PBMCs, B-cell-depleted T cells, or T cells were the source of the cDNA or gDNA that made up the material.

This clone was counted once. Measured with immunoSEQ multiplex PCR; TCRdb has only the in-frame clones, and not every one. The sample has under 550,000 clones; 70% to 90% are singletons. CDR3 size: 15 residues. Germline V gene lookup returns CDR1 SGHNT and CDR2 YYREEE (reference sequence). With 3 bases clipped from V and 6 bases from J, the junction kept 9 bases outside the gene matches. The V gene is TRBV5-4, the J gene TRBJ2-1; 7 nucleotides line up with TRBD1. Sequencing was done on a sample of peripheral blood. The clonotype originates from a man younger than 35 with COVID-19, enrolled during active disease. The CDR3 nucleotides are TGTGCCAGCAGCTCTACTTGGGACAGCCCCAATGAGCAGTTCTTC. Encoded protein: CASSSTWDSPNEQFF.